This T cell receptor (beta chain) is from a study of shared clonotypes between healthy human individuals (dated by TCRdb to between 2020 and 2021). In the study overall: The cohort comprised two women and three men aged 18 to 49 years. Per donor, three plates each were used for CD4 naive and CD4 memory, two for CD8 naive, and one for CD8 memory. Blood TCR repertoires of roughly five healthy adults were deeply sequenced to estimate repertoire size and the extent of clonotype sharing between individuals. To increase sequencing depth and limit assay-specific biases, TCR repertoire library preparation and sequencing were carried out by different laboratories using diverse techniques. Per donor, leukapheresis produced somewhere between about 0.8 and 9 billion PBMCs. The study at large found these results: Compared with non-shared clonotypes, the clonotypes found in all four sorted-subset donors had higher generation probabilities. Sharing across a few donors was observed for around 5% of naive CD4, 3% to 3.5% of naive CD8, 2% to 2.5% of memory CD4, and around 0.4% of memory CD8 clonotypes. Rarefaction of sorted-subset datasets indicated incomplete sequencing despite the large sequencing depth. Because the study included a small number of donors, the genetic and exposure-history diversity represented was limited. Pairwise subsampling led to the expectation that sequencing depth would affect the degree of clonotype sharing among donors. Estimated clonotype richness was generally larger for naive than for memory subsets. Sampling was limited to blood, and TCR repertoires in tissue likely differ from TCR repertoires in blood.

The CDR3, cysteine through phenylalanine, is 16 amino acids long. The retained sequence is limited to the CDR3, 48 bases, with the frame set at the first base. Based on the germline V gene, the CDR1 and CDR2 sequences are MDHEN and SYDVKM. The V and J ends are trimmed by 4 bases and 5 bases, leaving 21 bases between them. TCR CDR3 regions were amplified from genomic DNA by multiplex PCR using the deep immunoSEQ assay. Extracted genomic DNA from each cell subset was distributed evenly across all wells of several immunoSEQ 96-well plates, and each plate was treated as a replicate. For sorted subsets, around 200 ng genomic DNA, equal to 25,000 to 35,000 T cell genomes, was loaded into each replicate PCR. The purified libraries were quantified using a Qubit 3.0 fluorometer, sized with a Bioanalyzer 2100, and then quantified again using the KAPA Library Quantification kit. Every immunoSEQ 96-well plate was sequenced on a separate single-read 150-cycle Illumina NextSeq 550 flow cell. The study's own analysis went as follows. Because the immunoSEQ output held only junctional sequences and lacked quality scores, the filtering could not match the filtering applied to full-length reads. To assign V/J genes and CDR3, sequences were annotated against IMGT germline references using PyIR, a Python wrapper for IgBLAST v1.9. Any read was removed if the V/J assignment was weak (E-value above 1e-6), the CDR3 was missing, or the read contained stop codons, out-of-frame junctions, or ambiguous translated residues. A V3J clonotype was defined by an identical inferred V gene, J gene, and CDR3 amino acid sequence. Percentage overlap between repertoires was computed as shared unique clonotypes divided by the size of the smaller repertoire. RTK rarefaction, the Chao1 estimator, and Recon v2.1 estimates of unobserved clonotypes were used to assess repertoire richness. For all TCRbeta clonotypes obtained by the gDNA method from four donors, generation probabilities were computed with OLGA. In TCRdb, the immuneACCESS table is reduced to in-frame sequences with V and J assigned. These tables do not hold every clone; where another copy was compared, an unresolved V gene accounts for under half, and the others remain unexplained. That table gives V, J and clone size, and the DNA gave D and trimming. The sample profile shows about 2 million clones; roughly 94% of them were found once. The biggest ten clones account for around 1.2% of the sample.

CD8 naive samples consisted of CD45RO-negative cells that were positively selected for CCR7, yielding a CD45RA+CCR7+ population without TemRA cells. The donors were healthy, HIV-negative adults who had no recently reported acute infections or vaccinations. Every donor was a Caucasian adult residing in Nashville, Tennessee, USA. After blood collection by leukapheresis, PBMCs were isolated using Ficoll-Histopaque density gradient centrifugation and then cryopreserved in the vapor phase of liquid nitrogen. Analytical flow cytometry was used to check the purity and quantity of every magnetically sorted T cell population. Each sorted fraction had its genomic DNA isolated and then quantified by UV absorbance on a Nanodrop 2000c. Regarding this clone: No cognate antigen has been identified for it. Base qualities are not at hand, and no much larger clone is one base apart.

Sequencing was carried out using naive CD8+ T cells sorted from blood. Per the publication, the cell subset or site label means: CD45RA+CCR7+. The sequence derives from a man aged 18 to 30 in good health. The V gene is TRBV28 and the J gene is TRBJ2-7, with the D gene not confidently named. The CDR3 protein: CASSSPPSDPMDEQYF. The nucleotides are TGTGCCAGCAGTTCCCCGCCTTCAGACCCTATGGACGAGCAGTACTTC. This CDR3, with the reference TRBV28 and TRBJ2-7 proteins standing in past its ends, gives the full variable domain DVKVTQSSRYLVKRTGEKVFLECVQDMDHENMFWYRQDPGLGLRLIYFSYDVKMKEKGDIPEGYSVSREKKERFSLILESASTNQTSMYLCASSSPPSDPMDEQYFGPGTRLTVT.